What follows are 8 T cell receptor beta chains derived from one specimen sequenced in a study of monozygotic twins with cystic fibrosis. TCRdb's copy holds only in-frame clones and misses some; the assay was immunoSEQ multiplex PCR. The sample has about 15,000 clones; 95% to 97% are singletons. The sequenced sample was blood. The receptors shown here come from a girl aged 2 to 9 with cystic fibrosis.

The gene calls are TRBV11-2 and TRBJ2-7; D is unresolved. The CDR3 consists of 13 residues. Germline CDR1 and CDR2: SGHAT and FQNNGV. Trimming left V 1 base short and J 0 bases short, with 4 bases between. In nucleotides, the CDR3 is TGTGCCAGCAGCTTAGTGGTCTCCTACGAGCAGTACTTC. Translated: CASSLVVSYEQYF.

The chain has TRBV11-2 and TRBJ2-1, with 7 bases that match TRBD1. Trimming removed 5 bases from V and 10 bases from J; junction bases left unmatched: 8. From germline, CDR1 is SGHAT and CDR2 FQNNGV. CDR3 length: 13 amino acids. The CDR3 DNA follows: TGTGCCAGCAGCCTCGACAGGGTACACGAGCAGTTCTTC. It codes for CASSLDRVHEQFF.

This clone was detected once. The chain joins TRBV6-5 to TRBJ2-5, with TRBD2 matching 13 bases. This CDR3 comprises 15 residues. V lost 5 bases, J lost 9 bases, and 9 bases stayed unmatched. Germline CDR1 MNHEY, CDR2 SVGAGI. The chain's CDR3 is CASSRTSGGPAAQYF. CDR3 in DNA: TGTGCCAGCAGTCGGACTAGCGGGGGCCCTGCGGCCCAGTACTTC.

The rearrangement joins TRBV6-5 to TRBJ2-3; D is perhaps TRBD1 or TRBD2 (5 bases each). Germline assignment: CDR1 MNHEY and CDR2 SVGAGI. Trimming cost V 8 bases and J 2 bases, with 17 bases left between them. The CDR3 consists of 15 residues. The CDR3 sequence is CASAGAATDTDTQYF. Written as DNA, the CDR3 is TGTGCCAGCGCCGGAGCGGCGACAGACACAGATACGCAGTATTTT.

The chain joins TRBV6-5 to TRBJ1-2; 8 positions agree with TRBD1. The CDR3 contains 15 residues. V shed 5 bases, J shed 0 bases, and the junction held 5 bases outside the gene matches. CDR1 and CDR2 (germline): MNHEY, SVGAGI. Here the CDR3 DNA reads TGTGCCAGCAGTGCCAGGGGGCCCTCTAACTATGGCTACACCTTC. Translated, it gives CASSARGPSNYGYTF.

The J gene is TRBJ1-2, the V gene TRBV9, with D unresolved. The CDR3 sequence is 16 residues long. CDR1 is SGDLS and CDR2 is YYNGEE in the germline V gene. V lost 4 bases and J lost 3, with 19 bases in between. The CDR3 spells CASSPTYGPNYYGYTF. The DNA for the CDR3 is TGTGCCAGCAGCCCTACATACGGGCCGAATTACTATGGCTACACCTTC.

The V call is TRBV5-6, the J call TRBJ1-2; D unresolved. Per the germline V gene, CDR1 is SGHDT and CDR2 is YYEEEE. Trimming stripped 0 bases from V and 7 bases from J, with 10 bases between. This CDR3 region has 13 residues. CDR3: CASSLASRGGYTF. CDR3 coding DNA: TGTGCCAGCAGCTTGGCCAGCCGGGGTGGCTACACCTTC.

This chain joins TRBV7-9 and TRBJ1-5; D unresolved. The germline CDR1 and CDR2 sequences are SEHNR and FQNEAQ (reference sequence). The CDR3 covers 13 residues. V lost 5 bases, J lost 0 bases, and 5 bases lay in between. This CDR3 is CASSPDSNQPQHF. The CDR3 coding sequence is TGTGCCAGCAGCCCCGATAGCAATCAGCCCCAGCATTTT.